This T cell receptor (beta chain) was sequenced during a study of blood T cell repertoires in COVID-19. For the study at large: Sources were T cells, B-cell-depleted T cells, or PBMCs; the material itself was cDNA or gDNA.

Ages ranged from about 18 to 89 years, with residence in under 25 US areas. Cohort allocation depended upon clinical history that participants reported. Donors in Cohort 3 counted as recovered after two negative PCRs, clearance, or symptom resolution. Some clones are missing from TCRdb's copy, which holds only in-frame ones; the method was immunoSEQ multiplex PCR. The data hold about 380,000 clones, with 70% to 90% observed a single time. The CDR3 extends over 12 amino acids. V lost 4 bases, J lost 8 bases, and 12 bases lay in between. From germline, CDR1 is SGHNT and CDR2 YYREEE (reference sequence).

Material: PBMCs or T cells enriched from blood (not recorded which). The chain carries TRBV5-4 and TRBJ1-1; D unresolved. This receptor was obtained from a woman in her late teens or twenties who had recovered from COVID-19. The CDR3 loop is CASSLREGEAFF. Here the CDR3 DNA reads TGTGCCAGCAGCCTGCGAGAGGGAGAAGCTTTCTTT.